This TCR beta chain was captured in a study of shared clonotypes between healthy human individuals. Findings of the study overall: Clonotypes that were shared across a handful of donors made up around 5% of naive CD4 clonotypes.

The ends lost 8 bases at V and 1 base at J; junction bases unmatched: 3. CDR3 size: 13 residues. Germline CDR1 and CDR2: SNHLY and FYNNEI. A note on this clone: The antigen remains unidentified.

Libraries were prepared by immunoSEQ multiplex PCR; TCRdb keeps only in-frame clonotypes and omits some of them. The table shows millions of clones, with around nine tenths occurring only once. The chain links TRBV2 to TRBJ2-5; TRBD2 matches 8 bases. Sequences were obtained from naive CD4+ T cells sorted from blood. The subset was: CD45RA+ positively selected. The source is a man aged 18 to 29 in good health. The CDR3 DNA reads as TGTGCCAGCGGCGGGGGGACCCAAGAGACCCAGTACTTC. Protein: CASGGGTQETQYF.